A single sample is the source of the 9 T cell receptor beta chains below, sequenced in a study of post-analysis software for immune sequencing data. Carried by the TCR beta cDNA libraries were unique molecular identifiers. MiXCR, run by TCRdb on the PCR reads, gives a single entry per CDR3 protein. The data hold 150,000 to 200,000 distinct CDR3 sequences, with 30% observed a single time. Study-wide points: The five TRBV segments detected at higher frequency in patients than in controls included TRBV5-6, TRBV5-1 and TRBV20-1.

Their specific antigens are unknown. Sequencing input: blood. Receptor source: a girl aged 10-17 years with multiple sclerosis.

The V gene is TRBV20-1, the J gene TRBJ2-3, with 10 bases fitting TRBD2. Germline CDR1 and CDR2: DFQATT and SNEGSKA (reference sequence). The CDR3 runs 14 residues. J was trimmed by 4 bases and V by 4 bases; bases with no gene match: 5. The CDR3 here is CSANGLAVADTQYF. CDR3 DNA: TGCAGTGCTAACGGACTAGCGGTGGCAGATACGCAGTATTTT.

The J gene is TRBJ2-3, the V gene TRBV3-1; D is uncertain. Germline CDR1 LGHDT, CDR2 YNNKEL (reference sequence). V lost 4 bases, J lost 0 bases, and 8 bases lay in between. The CDR3 extends over 14 amino acids. The DNA for the CDR3 is TGTGCCAGCAGCCGGGTGAAGAGCACAGATACGCAGTATTTT. It encodes CASSRVKSTDTQYF.

This clonotype was counted a few times. The chain links TRBV5-1 to TRBJ2-3; no reliable D call. V lost 0 bases, J lost 4 bases, and 12 bases lay in between. CDR1 is SGHRS and CDR2 is YFSETQ in the germline V gene. The CDR3 spans 15 residues. Here the CDR3 DNA reads TGCGCCAGCAGCTTGGTCCAAACCCCCCCAGATACGCAGTATTTT. Amino acids: CASSLVQTPPDTQYF.

This clonotype has ten or more counts. V is TRBV20-1 and J is TRBJ2-1; 14 bases map to TRBD2. This CDR3 contains 16 residues. Germline values: CDR1 DFQATT, CDR2 SNEGSKA (reference sequence). J gave up 6 bases and V 3 bases, and 7 bases lay outside the gene matches. The CDR3 DNA reads as TGCAGTGCTAGGACTAGCGGGAGGGCCAGGAGCAATGAGCAGTTCTTC. Translation: CSARTSGRARSNEQFF.

This clonotype occurred a few times. This rearrangement joins TRBV6-5 to TRBJ2-7; 9 bases line up with TRBD1. The ends lost 6 bases at V and 4 bases at J; junction bases unmatched: 13. The germline gives CDR1 MNHEY, CDR2 SVGAGI. The CDR3 loop spans 16 amino acids. This CDR3 is CASSSPRTGDIYEQYF. The DNA of the CDR3 is TGTGCCAGCAGCTCCCCCCGGACAGGGGACATTTACGAGCAGTACTTC.

There are many counts of this clonotype. The genes are TRBV6-1 and TRBJ2-6, with D tentatively TRBD1 or TRBD2 (5 bases each). Trimming pared 3 bases from V and 6 bases from J, leaving 18 bases between. The CDR3 extends over 17 amino acids. Germline-derived CDR1 and CDR2 are MNHNS and SASEGT. The CDR3 protein is CASSDIIRRGPANVLTF. CDR3 DNA: TGTGCCAGCAGTGACATTATCCGTAGGGGACCGGCCAACGTCCTGACTTTC.

This clonotype was counted only a few times. V is TRBV20-1 and J is TRBJ1-5; D is perhaps TRBD1 (5 bases). Germline V gives CDR1 DFQATT, CDR2 SNEGSKA (reference sequence). The CDR3 totals 14 residues. V lost 5 bases to trimming and J lost 6 bases, with 17 bases between them. The CDR3: CSAPRDGLFQPQHF. The CDR3 DNA reads as TGCAGTGCTCCCCGGGACGGCCTTTTTCAGCCCCAGCATTTT.

Comment on this clonotype: With a much larger clone just one base away, this may be a read error. This chain links TRBV29-1 with TRBJ2-1, with a possible D match to TRBD2 (6 bases). The CDR3 length is 14 residues. Per germline, CDR1 SQVTM and CDR2 ANQGSEA. V lost 2 bases to trimming and J lost 8 bases, with 16 bases between them. CDR3 loop: CSVECGTVPDEQFF. CDR3 sequence (DNA): TGCAGCGTTGAATGCGGGACGGTCCCGGATGAGCAGTTCTTC.

In its sample, this clonotype was seen a few times. This sequence joins TRBV27 and TRBJ1-6; TRBD1 matches 7 bases. The germline V gene has CDR1 MNHEY and CDR2 SMNVEV (reference sequence). V lost 6 bases to trimming and J lost 6 bases; unmatched junction nucleotides: 5. The CDR3 length is 14 residues. The CDR3, as DNA: TGTGCCAGCAGCCCCGGACAGGCTAATTCACCCCTCCACTTT. It specifies CASSPGQANSPLHF.